Here is one TCR beta chain with its context. Antigen unknown. This entry is derived from a study of shared clonotypes between healthy human individuals. Whole-study context: Each donor had three CD4 naive, three CD4 memory, two CD8 naive and one CD8 memory plate.

The CDR3 is 15 amino acids. CDR1 is MNHEY, CDR2 SVGAGI, per germline. V dropped 6 bases and J dropped 8 bases, with 19 bases sitting between them. Overall study results and limits: Non-shared clonotypes were found to have lower generation probabilities than the clonotypes that were shared by all four of the sorted-subset donors.

The table came from immunoSEQ multiplex PCR; TCRdb's copy has only in-frame clones and leaves some out. This sample has some 1 million clones, with roughly 80% found just once. This clonotype was obtained from a man younger than 30 in good health. The rearrangement links TRBV6-5 to TRBJ1-4; D not certain. Sequences were obtained from memory CD4+ T cells sorted from blood. Subset in this sample: CD45RA-negative fraction. The CDR3 is CASSAVRGDGEKLFF. In DNA form, the CDR3 reads TGTGCCAGCAGCGCCGTTAGAGGAGACGGGGAAAAACTGTTTTTT.